This T cell receptor (beta chain) emerged from a study of identical twins. Study outcomes and limitations: Because invariant MAIT and iNKT cells could be present, zero-insertion analyses could be partly confounded. Insertion counts were lower in abundant cord blood beta clonotypes, a trend that memory repertoires did not show. Models predicted too little out-of-frame TCR alpha sharing in monozygotic twins.

This CDR3 region has 17 residues. Germline V gene sequence: CDR1 SEHNR, CDR2 FQNEAQ (reference sequence). V was clipped by 5 bases and J by 3 bases; unmatched bases: 11. One entry per CDR3 protein, called by TCRdb with MiXCR from the 5' RACE reads. The table shows some 660,000 distinct CDR3 sequences, with 8.5% to 9.5% occurring only once. As regards this clonotype: Antigen: not known.

These same data were also listed under a study on yellow fever vaccine responses in identical twins.

This TCR was sampled from a woman under 30 in good health. The chain links TRBV7-9 to TRBJ2-7, with 12 positions matching TRBD2. Sequencing was done on a sample of PBMCs. The CDR3 loop reads CASSRRGLAGQNYEQYF. The CDR3 DNA reads as TGTGCCAGCAGCCGCAGAGGACTAGCGGGGCAAAACTACGAGCAGTACTTC.